The sequence of this TCR beta chain was determined in a study of blood T cells in healthy people across ages. On the study more broadly: About one barcoded beta molecule was captured per two T cells (by template switching).

Trimming pared 6 bases from V and 0 bases from J, leaving 13 bases between. The CDR3 runs 15 residues. Through a sample-barcoded 5' primer and a J-beta primer mix, a second PCR was run for about 7 to 12 cycles. TCRdb reprocessed the 5' RACE reads with MiXCR, giving one entry per CDR3 protein. The table lists about 1,000,000 distinct CDR3 sequences, less than 50% of them singletons. The chain recombines TRBV12-3 or TRBV12-4 with TRBJ2-3, with D perhaps TRBD2 (6 bases). The TCR comes from an older woman in good health. The material sequenced was blood. The CDR3 loop is CASSQDSGSTDTQYF. The CDR3 DNA reads as TGTGCCAGCAGCCAAGATAGCGGAAGCACAGATACGCAGTATTTT.